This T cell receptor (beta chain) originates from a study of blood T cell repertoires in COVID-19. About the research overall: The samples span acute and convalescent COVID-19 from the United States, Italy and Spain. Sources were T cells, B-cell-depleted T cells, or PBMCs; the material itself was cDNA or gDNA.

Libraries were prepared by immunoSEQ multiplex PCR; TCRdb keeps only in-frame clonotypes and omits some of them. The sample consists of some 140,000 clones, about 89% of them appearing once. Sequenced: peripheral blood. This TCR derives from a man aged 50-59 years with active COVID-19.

The CDR3 spells CSVGTGESYEQYF. DNA of the CDR3: TGCAGCGTCGGGACAGGGGAGTCCTACGAGCAGTACTTC. The chain links TRBV29-1 to TRBJ2-7, with 10 nucleotides matching TRBD1. CDR3 length equals 13 residues. The germline V gene has CDR1 SQVTM and CDR2 ANQGSEA. J was trimmed by 1 base and V by 6 bases; bases with no gene match: 3.